The entry below describes one T cell receptor (beta chain). The antigen is not known. With RNA at 10%, 30% or 50%, naive CD8 libraries came from approximately 22,000 to 940,000 sorted cells. The data stem from a study of molecular identifiers for immune sequencing clone quantification. Study-wide background: Naive CD8 RNA (about 19,000 or 110,000 cells) was divided into five aliquots, with four sequenced.

Study findings and constraints: A shared barcode on identical TCR molecules could lead to underestimated sizes for highly expanded clones. Clones carrying above 20 RNA copies accounted for over 98% of effector molecules, under 1% in naive cells.

MiXCR was run by TCRdb on the PCR reads, yielding one entry per CDR3 protein. The table lists about 98,000 distinct CDR3 sequences, 35% of them singletons, with about 9.1% in the top ten. Trimming at V came to 4 bases and at J to 8 bases, leaving 9 bases not matched to a gene. CDR1 LNHDA and CDR2 SQIVND come from the germline V gene (reference sequence). The CDR3 loop spans 15 amino acids. The clonotype originates from a human donor in good health. Some libraries in this study had Jurkat cell RNA spiked in. Sequences were obtained from naive CD8+ T cells from blood, with Jurkat cell RNA spiked in. This sample's subset: FACS-sorted CD8+CD4-CCR7+CD45RA+ naive T cells. This rearrangement joins TRBV19 to TRBJ2-1; 9 nucleotides align to TRBD1. In DNA form, the CDR3 reads TGTGCCAGTAGTACTCGGACAGGGGTCGTCCATGAGCAGTTCTTC. Translating gives CASSTRTGVVHEQFF.